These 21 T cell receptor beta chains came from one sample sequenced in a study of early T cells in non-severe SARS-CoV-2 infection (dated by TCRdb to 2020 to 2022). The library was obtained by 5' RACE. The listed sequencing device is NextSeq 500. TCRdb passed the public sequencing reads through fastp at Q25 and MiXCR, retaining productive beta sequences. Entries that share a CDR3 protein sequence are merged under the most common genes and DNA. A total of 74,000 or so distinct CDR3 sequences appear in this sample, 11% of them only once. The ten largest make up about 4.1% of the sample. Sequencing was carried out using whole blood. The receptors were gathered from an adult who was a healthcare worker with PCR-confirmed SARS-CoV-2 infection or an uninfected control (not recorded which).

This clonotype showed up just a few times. CDR3 coding DNA: TGCGCCAGCAGCAATCAGGAGGGCTACGAGCAGTACTTC. Translating gives CASSNQEGYEQYF. The chain combines TRBV4-1 with TRBJ2-7; possible D gene TRBD2, 6 bases. The CDR3 consists of 13 residues. V lost 5 bases to trimming and J lost 3 bases, with 11 bases between them. Germline V lookup: CDR1 MGHRA, CDR2 YSYEKL.

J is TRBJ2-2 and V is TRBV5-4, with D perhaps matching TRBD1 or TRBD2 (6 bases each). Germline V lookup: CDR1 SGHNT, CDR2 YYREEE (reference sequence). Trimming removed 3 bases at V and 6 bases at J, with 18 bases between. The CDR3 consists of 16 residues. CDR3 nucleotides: TGTGCCAGCAGCTCGGGGGTAACAGGGAGCGCCGGGGAGCTGTTTTTT. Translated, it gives CASSSGVTGSAGELFF. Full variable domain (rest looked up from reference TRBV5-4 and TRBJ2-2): ETGVTQSPTHLIKTRGQQVTLRCSSQSGHNTVSWYQQALGQGPQFIFQYYREEENGRGNFPPRFSGLQFPNYSSELNVNALELDDSALYLCASSSGVTGSAGELFFGEGSRLTVL.

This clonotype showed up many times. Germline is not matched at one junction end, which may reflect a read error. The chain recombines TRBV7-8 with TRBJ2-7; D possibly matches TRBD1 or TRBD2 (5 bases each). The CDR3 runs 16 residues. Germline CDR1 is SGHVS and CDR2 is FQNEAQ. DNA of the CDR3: TGTGCCAGCACCTTACGATCCGGGACGGCTCCCTACGAGCAGTACTTC. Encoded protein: CASTLRSGTAPYEQYF.

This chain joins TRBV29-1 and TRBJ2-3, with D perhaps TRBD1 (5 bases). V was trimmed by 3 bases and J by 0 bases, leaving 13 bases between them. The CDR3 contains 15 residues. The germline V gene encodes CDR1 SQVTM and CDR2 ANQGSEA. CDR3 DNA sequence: TGCAGCGTTGAGGGTACAGGTTCTAGCACAGATACGCAGTATTTT. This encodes CSVEGTGSSTDTQYF.

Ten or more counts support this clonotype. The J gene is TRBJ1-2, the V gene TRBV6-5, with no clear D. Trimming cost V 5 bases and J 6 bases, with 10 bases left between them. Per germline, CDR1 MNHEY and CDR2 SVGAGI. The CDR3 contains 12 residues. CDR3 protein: CASSVDKHGYTF. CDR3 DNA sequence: TGTGCCAGCAGTGTCGACAAGCATGGCTACACCTTC.

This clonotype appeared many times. The CDR3 reads CASSGGLAVGFLGPNTGELFF. The CDR3 DNA is TGCGCCAGCAGCGGGGGACTAGCGGTAGGGTTTTTGGGCCCTAACACCGGGGAGCTGTTTTTT. The rearrangement links TRBV10-2 to TRBJ2-2, with 11 nucleotides matching TRBD2. This CDR3 spans 21 amino acids. V lost 6 bases and J lost 2; bases outside the gene matches: 20. Germline loops: CDR1 WSHSY, CDR2 SAAADI.

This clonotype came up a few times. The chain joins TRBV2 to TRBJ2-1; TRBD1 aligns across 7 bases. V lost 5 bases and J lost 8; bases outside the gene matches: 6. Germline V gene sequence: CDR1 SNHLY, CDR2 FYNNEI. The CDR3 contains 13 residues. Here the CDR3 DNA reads TGTGCCAGCAGTACAGGGGCCTTGGATGAGCAGTTCTTC. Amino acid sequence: CASSTGALDEQFF.

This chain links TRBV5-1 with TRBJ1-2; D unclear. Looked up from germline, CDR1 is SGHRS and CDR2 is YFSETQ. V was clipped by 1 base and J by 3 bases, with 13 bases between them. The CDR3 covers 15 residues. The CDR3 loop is CASSLRAGSDYGYTF. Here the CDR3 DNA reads TGCGCCAGCAGCTTGAGGGCAGGATCGGACTATGGCTACACCTTC.

For the CDR3, the DNA is TGCAGCGTGGCCGGGACAAAGAAAGAGACCCAGTACTTC. Protein: CSVAGTKKETQYF. The V and J genes are TRBV29-1 and TRBJ2-5; tentatively, D is TRBD1 (6 bases). Per germline, CDR1 SQVTM and CDR2 ANQGSEA. The CDR3 covers 13 residues. Trimming removed 6 bases from V and 3 bases from J, with 14 bases in between.

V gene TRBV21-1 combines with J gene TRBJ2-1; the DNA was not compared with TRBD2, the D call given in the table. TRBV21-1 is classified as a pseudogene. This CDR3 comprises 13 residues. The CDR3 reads CASSWGTDNEQFF. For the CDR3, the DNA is TGTGCCAGCAGCTGGGGGACTGATAATGAGCAGTTCTTC.

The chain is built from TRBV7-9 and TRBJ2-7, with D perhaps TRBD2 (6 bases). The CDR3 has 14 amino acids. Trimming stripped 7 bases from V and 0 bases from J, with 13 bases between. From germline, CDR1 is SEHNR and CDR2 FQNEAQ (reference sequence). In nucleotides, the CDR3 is TGTGCCAGCACCAGAGCGGGCTACTCCTACGAGCAGTACTTC. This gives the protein CASTRAGYSYEQYF.

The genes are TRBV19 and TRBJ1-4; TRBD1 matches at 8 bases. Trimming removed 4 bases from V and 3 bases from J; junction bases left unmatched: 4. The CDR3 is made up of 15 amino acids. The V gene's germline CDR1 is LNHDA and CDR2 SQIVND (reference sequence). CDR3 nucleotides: TGTGCCAGTAGTACGGGACAGGTCGCTAATGAAAAACTGTTTTTT. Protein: CASSTGQVANEKLFF.

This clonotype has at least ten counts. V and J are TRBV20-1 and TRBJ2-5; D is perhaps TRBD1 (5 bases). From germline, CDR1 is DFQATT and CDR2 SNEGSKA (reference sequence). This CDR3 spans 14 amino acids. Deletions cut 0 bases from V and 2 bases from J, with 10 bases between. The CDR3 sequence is CSARDGAAQETQYF. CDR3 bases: TGCAGTGCTAGAGATGGGGCAGCACAAGAGACCCAGTACTTC.

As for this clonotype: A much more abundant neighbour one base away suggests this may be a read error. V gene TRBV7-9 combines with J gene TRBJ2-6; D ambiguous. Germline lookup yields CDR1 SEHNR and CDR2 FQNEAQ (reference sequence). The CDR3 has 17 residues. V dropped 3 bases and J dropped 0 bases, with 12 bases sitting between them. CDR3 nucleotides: TGTGCCAGCAGCTTCCGACTGGGGATCTCTGGGGCCAACGTCCTGACTTTC. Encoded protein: CASSFRLGISGANVLTF.

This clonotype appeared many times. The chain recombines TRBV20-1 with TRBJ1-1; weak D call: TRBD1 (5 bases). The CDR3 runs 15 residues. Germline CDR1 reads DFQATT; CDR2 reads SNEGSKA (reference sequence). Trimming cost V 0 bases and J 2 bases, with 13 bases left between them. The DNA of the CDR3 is TGCAGTGCTAGAGATCCTCAAGGGGTTAACACTGAAGCTTTCTTT. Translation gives CSARDPQGVNTEAFF.

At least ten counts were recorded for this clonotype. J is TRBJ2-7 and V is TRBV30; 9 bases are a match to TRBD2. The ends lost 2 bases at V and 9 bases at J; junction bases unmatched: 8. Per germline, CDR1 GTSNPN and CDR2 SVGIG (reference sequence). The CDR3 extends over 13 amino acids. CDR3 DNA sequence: TGTGCCTGGAGTCTAGGTAGCGGGGGCAGGCAGTACTTC. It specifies CAWSLGSGGRQYF.

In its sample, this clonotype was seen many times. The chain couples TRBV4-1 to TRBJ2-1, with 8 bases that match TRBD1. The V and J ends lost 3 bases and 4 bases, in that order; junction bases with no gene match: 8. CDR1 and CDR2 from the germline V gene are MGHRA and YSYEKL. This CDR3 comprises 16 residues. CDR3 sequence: CASSHLPGQAYNEQFF. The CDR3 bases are TGCGCCAGCAGCCACCTTCCGGGACAGGCTTACAATGAGCAGTTCTTC.

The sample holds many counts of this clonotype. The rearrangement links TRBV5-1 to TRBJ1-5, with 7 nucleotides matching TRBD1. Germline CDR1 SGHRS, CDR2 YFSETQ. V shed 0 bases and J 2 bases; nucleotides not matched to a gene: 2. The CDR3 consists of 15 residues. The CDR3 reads CASSLEGARNQPQHF. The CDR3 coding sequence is TGCGCCAGCAGCTTGGAGGGGGCTCGCAATCAGCCCCAGCATTTT. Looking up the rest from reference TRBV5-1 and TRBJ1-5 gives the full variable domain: KAGVTQTPRYLIKTRGQQVTLSCSPISGHRSVSWYQQTPGQGLQFLFEYFSETQRNKGNFPGRFSGRQFSNSRSEMNVSTLELGDSALYLCASSLEGARNQPQHFGDGTRLSIL.

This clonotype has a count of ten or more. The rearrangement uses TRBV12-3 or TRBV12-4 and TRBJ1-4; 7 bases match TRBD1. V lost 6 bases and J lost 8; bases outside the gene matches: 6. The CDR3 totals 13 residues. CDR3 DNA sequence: TGTGCCAGCAGGGGACAGATAGAAGAAAAACTGTTTTTT. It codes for CASRGQIEEKLFF.

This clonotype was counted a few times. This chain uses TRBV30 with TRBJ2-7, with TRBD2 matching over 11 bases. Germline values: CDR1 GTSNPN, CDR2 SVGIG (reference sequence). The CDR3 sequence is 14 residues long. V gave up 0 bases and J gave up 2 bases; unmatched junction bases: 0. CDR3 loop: CAWSVLAGAYEQYF. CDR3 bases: TGTGCCTGGAGTGTACTAGCGGGGGCCTACGAGCAGTACTTC. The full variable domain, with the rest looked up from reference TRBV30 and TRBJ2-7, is SQTIHQWPATLVQPVGSPLSLECTVEGTSNPNLYWYRQAAGRGLQLLFYSVGIGQISSEVPQNLSASRPQDRQFILSSKKLLLSDSGFYLCAWSVLAGAYEQYFGPGTRLTVT.

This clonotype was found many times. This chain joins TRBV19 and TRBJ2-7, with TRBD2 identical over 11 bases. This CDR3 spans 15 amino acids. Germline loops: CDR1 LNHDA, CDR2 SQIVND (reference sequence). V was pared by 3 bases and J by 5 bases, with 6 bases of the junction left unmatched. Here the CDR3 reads CASSIMSSGRNEQYF. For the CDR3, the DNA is TGTGCCAGTAGTATTATGTCTAGCGGGAGGAACGAGCAGTACTTC.